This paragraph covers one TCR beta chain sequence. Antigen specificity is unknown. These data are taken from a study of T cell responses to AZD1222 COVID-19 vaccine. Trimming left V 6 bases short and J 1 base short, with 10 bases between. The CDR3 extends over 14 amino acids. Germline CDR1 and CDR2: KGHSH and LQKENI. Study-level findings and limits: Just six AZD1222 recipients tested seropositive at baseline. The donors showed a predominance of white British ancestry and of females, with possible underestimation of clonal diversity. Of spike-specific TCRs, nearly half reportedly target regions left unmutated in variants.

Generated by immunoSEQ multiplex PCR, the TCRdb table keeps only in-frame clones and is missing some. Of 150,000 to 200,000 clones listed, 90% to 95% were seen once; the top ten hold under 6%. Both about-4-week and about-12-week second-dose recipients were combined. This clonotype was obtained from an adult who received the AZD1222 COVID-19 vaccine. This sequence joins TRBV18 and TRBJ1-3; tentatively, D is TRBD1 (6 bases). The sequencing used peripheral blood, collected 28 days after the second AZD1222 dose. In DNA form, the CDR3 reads TGTGCCAGCTCCCTTCAGGGGTCTGGAAACACCATATATTTT. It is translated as CASSLQGSGNTIYF. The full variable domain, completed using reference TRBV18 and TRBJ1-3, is NAGVMQNPRHLVRRRGQEARLRCSPMKGHSHVYWYRQLPEEGLKFMVYLQKENIIDESGMPKERFSAEFPKEGPSILRIQQVVRGDSAAYFCASSLQGSGNTIYFGEGSWLTVV.